The 6 T cell receptor beta chains given below trace back to one sample, sequenced in a study of T cell responses to AZD1222 COVID-19 vaccine. Only in-frame clones appear in the TCRdb table, and some are missing; sequencing was by immunoSEQ multiplex PCR. The sample holds approximately 150,000 clones, roughly 88% seen once. The sample here was peripheral blood, taken 28 days after the second dose of the MenACWY control vaccine. The source of these receptors is an adult who received the MenACWY meningococcal vaccine as a control.

In DNA, the CDR3 is TGTGCCACCAGTGACTACAGAGGAGAGACCCAGTACTTC. Residues: CATSDYRGETQYF. The chain links TRBV24-1 to TRBJ2-5; D unresolved. The germline V and J ends were trimmed by 4 bases and 4 bases, with 9 bases remaining between them. The CDR3 extends over 13 amino acids. The V gene's germline CDR1 is KGHDR and CDR2 SFDVKD.

The rearrangement links TRBV7-2 to TRBJ1-5; 7 bases are a match to TRBD1. The CDR3 length is 16 residues. V shed 2 bases and J 0 bases; nucleotides not matched to a gene: 4. Germline values: CDR1 SGHTA, CDR2 FQGNSA. The DNA for the CDR3 is TGTGCCAGCAGCTTAACCGGGACAGATAGCAATCAGCCCCAGCATTTT. It translates to CASSLTGTDSNQPQHF.

The CDR3: CASSYSTVPKYNEQFF. The CDR3 nucleotides are TGTGCCAGCAGTTACTCAACGGTACCCAAGTACAATGAGCAGTTCTTC. The chain carries TRBV6-2 or TRBV6-3 and TRBJ2-1, with no clear D. The CDR3 contains 16 residues. The V gene lost 0 bases and the J gene lost 4 bases, with 13 bases spanning the gap. Germline values: CDR1 MNHEY, CDR2 SVGEGT.

V and J are TRBV7-9 and TRBJ1-4; the match to TRBD1 covers 9 bases. Germline assignment: CDR1 SEHNR and CDR2 FQNEAQ (reference sequence). V lost 5 bases to trimming and J lost 6 bases; unmatched junction nucleotides: 7. The CDR3 runs to 15 residues. CDR3 in amino acids: CASSPRTGEDEKLFF. CDR3 bases: TGTGCCAGCAGCCCCCGGACAGGGGAGGATGAAAAACTGTTTTTT.

This chain links TRBV10-3 with TRBJ1-1; tentatively, D is TRBD1 (5 bases). Per germline, CDR1 ENHRY and CDR2 SYGVKD. The CDR3 has 14 amino acids. The V end was cut by 6 bases, the J end by 1 base, with 12 bases between. CDR3 residues: CAIRPARENTEAFF. The DNA for the CDR3 is TGTGCCATCAGACCAGCCAGGGAGAACACTGAAGCTTTCTTT.

V usage is TRBV5-6 and J usage is TRBJ1-2; no definite D call. Trimming took 4 bases from V and 2 from J, leaving 15 bases between them. Germline V gene data show CDR1 as SGHDT and CDR2 as YYEEEE. The CDR3 covers 15 residues. CDR3 region: CASSGEVGWNYGYTF. CDR3 coding DNA: TGTGCCAGCAGCGGGGAGGTAGGGTGGAACTATGGCTACACCTTC.